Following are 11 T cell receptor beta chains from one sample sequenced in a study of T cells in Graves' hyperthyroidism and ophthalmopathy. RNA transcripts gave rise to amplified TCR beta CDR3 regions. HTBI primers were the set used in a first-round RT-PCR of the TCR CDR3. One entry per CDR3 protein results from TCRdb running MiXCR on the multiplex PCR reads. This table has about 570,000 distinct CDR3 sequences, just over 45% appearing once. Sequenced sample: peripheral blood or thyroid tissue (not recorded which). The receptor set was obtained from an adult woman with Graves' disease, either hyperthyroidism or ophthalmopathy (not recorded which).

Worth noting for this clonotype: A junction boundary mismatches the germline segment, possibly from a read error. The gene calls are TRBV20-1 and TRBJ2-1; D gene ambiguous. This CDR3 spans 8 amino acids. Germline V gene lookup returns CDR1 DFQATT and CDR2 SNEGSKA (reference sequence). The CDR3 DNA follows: TGCAGTGCTAGCATAGCAGACTTC. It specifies CSASIADF.

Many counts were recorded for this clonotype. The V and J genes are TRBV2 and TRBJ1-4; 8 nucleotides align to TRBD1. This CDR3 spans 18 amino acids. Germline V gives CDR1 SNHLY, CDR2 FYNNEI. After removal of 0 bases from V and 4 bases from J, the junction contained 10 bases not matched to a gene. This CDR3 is CASSEALQGAPDNEKLFF. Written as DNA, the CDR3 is TGTGCCAGCAGTGAAGCGCTTCAGGGGGCGCCTGATAATGAAAAACTGTTTTTT.

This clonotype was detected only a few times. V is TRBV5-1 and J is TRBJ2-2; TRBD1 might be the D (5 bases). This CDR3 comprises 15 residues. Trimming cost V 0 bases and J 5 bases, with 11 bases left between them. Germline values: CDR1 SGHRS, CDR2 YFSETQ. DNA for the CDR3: TGCGCCAGCAGCTTGGGACAGTTCGAGACCGGGGAGCTGTTTTTT. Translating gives CASSLGQFETGELFF.

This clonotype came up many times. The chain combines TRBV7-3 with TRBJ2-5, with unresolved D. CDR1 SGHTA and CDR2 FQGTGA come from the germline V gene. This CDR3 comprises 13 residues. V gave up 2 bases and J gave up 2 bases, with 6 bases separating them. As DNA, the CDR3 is TGTGCCAGCAGCTTACAAGCTCAAGAGACCCAGTACTTC. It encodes CASSLQAQETQYF. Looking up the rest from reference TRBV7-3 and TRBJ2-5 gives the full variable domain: GAGVSQTPSNKVTEKGKYVELRCDPISGHTALYWYRQSLGQGPEFLIYFQGTGAADDSGLPNDRFFAVRPEGSVSTLKIQRTERGDSAVYLCASSLQAQETQYFGPGTRLLVL.

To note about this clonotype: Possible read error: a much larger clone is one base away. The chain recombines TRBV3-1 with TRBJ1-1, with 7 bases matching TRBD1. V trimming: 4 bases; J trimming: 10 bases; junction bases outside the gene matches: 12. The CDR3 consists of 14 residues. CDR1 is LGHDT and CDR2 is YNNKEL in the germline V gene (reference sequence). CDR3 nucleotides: TGTGCCAGCAGCCGTCAATACCGGGACAGTGGAGCTTTCTTT. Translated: CASSRQYRDSGAFF. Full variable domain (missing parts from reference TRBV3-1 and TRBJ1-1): DTAVSQTPKYLVTQMGNDKSIKCEQNLGHDTMYWYKQDSKKFLKIMFSYNNKELIINETVPNRFSPKSPDKAHLNLHINSLELGDSAVYFCASSRQYRDSGAFFGQGTRLTVV.

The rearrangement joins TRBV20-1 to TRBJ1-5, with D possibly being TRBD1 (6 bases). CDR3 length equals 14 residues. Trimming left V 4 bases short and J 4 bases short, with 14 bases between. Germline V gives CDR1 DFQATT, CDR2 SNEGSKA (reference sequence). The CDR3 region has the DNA TGCAGTGCTAAAACCGGGACACCAAATCAGCCCCAGCATTTT. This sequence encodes CSAKTGTPNQPQHF.

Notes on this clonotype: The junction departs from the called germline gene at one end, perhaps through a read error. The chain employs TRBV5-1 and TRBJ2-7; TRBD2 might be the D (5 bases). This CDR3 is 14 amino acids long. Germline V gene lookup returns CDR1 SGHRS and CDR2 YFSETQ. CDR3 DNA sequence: TGCGCCAGCAGCCCCCTTGGGAACACCGGGGAGCTGTACTTC. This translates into CASSPLGNTGELYF. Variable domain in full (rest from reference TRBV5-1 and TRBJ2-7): KAGVTQTPRYLIKTRGQQVTLSCSPISGHRSVSWYQQTPGQGLQFLFEYFSETQRNKGNFPGRFSGRQFSNSRSEMNVSTLELGDSALYLCASSPLGNTGELYFGPGTRLTVT.

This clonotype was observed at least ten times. CDR3 sequence: CSAVDRGWETQYF. The CDR3 DNA reads as TGCAGTGCCGTTGACAGGGGGTGGGAGACCCAGTACTTC. The chain recombines TRBV20-1 with TRBJ2-5, with 9 bases matching TRBD1. CDR3 length: 13 residues. The J segment lost 5 bases and the V segment lost 6 bases, leaving 7 bases of the junction unmatched. In germline, CDR1 is DFQATT, CDR2 SNEGSKA (reference sequence).

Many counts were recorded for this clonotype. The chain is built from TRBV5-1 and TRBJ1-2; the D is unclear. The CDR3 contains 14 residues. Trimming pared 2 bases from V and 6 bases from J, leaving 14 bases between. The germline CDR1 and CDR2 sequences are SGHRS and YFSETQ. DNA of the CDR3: TGCGCCAGCAGCTTCAGTAGCGGTGACGATGGCTACACCTTC. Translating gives CASSFSSGDDGYTF.

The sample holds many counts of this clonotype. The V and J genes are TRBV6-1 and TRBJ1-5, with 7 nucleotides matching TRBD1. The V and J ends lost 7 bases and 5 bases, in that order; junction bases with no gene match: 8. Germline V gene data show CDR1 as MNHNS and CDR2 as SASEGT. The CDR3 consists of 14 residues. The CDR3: CASNRGELHQPQHF. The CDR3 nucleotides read TGTGCCAGCAACAGGGGAGAATTACATCAGCCCCAGCATTTT.

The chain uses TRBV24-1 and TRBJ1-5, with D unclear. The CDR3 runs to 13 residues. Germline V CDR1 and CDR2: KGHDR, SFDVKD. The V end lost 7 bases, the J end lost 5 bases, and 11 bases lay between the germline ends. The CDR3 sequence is CATSADGHQPQHF. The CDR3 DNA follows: TGTGCCACCAGCGCAGATGGCCATCAGCCCCAGCATTTT.